This T cell receptor (beta chain) was recorded in a study of shared clonotypes between healthy human individuals. Some clones are missing from TCRdb's copy, which holds only in-frame ones; the method was immunoSEQ multiplex PCR. In the table there are some 1 million clones, 75% of which are singletons. There are 13 residues in the CDR3. Germline V gives CDR1 LNHDA, CDR2 SQIVND (reference sequence). Trimming took 4 bases from V and 6 from J, leaving 9 bases between them. The sample consisted of memory CD4+ T cells sorted from blood. Sample subset: CD45RA-negative fraction. The rearrangement links TRBV19 to TRBJ2-2, with a weak D call TRBD1 (6 bases). The source of this sequence is a man aged 18 to 30 in good health. This chain's CDR3 is CASSNPGAGELFF. The CDR3 DNA sequence: TGTGCCAGTAGTAACCCAGGGGCCGGGGAGCTGTTTTTT. The full variable domain, with the rest looked up from reference TRBV19 and TRBJ2-2, is DGGITQSPKYLFRKEGQNVTLSCEQNLNHDAMYWYRQDPGQGLRLIYYSQIVNDFQKGDIAEGYSVSREKKESFPLTVTSAQKNPTAFYLCASSNPGAGELFFGEGSRLTVL.